Presented here are 9 T cell receptor beta chains from one specimen sequenced in a study of CD8 T cells in ankylosing spondylitis. The antigens of these receptors remain unknown. Study-wide results and limits: Blood of patients with ankylosing spondylitis appeared to be characterized by a TCR beta motif of eight highly homologous variants.

A single record per CDR3 protein comes from TCRdb applying MiXCR to the 5' RACE reads. Seen here are under 250,000 distinct CDR3 sequences, approximately 7.4% observed once, and the top ten hold 14%. Sequencing used blood, either unsorted or a sorted T cell fraction (not recorded which). These receptors came from a male donor with ankylosing spondylitis.

This clonotype was detected many times. The chain employs TRBV6-2 or TRBV6-3 and TRBJ2-4; no reliable D call. Germline V gene lookup returns CDR1 MNHEY and CDR2 SVGEGT. CDR3 length: 11 residues. Trimming left V 8 bases short and J 5 bases short, with 7 bases between. CDR3: CASGSQNIQYF. In DNA form, the CDR3 reads TGTGCCAGCGGGTCCCAAAACATTCAGTACTTC.

This clonotype was picked up many times. J is TRBJ1-1 and V is TRBV15; 7 bases align to TRBD1. J was trimmed by 4 bases and V by 5 bases; bases with no gene match: 7. The CDR3 covers 14 residues. CDR1 is LNHNV, CDR2 YYDKDF, per germline (reference sequence). In nucleotides, the CDR3 is TGTGCCACCAGCGGTGACAGGGTCTTCACTGAAGCTTTCTTT. Its translation is CATSGDRVFTEAFF. Full variable domain (outside the CDR3, taken from reference TRBV15 and TRBJ1-1): DAMVIQNPRYQVTQFGKPVTLSCSQTLNHNVMYWYQQKSSQAPKLLFHYYDKDFNNEADTPDNFQSRRPNTSFCFLDIRSPGLGDTAMYLCATSGDRVFTEAFFGQGTRLTVV.

This clonotype was counted at least ten times. The genes are TRBV12-3 or TRBV12-4 and TRBJ1-6; TRBD1 matches at 8 bases. The CDR3 has 16 amino acids. The V and J ends lost 2 bases and 10 bases, in that order; junction bases with no gene match: 10. CDR3 in DNA: TGTGCCAGCAGTTTAACTTGGACAGGGCACGACTCACCCCTCCACTTT. Protein: CASSLTWTGHDSPLHF.

The chain carries TRBV6-1 and TRBJ1-2, with 8 bases identical to TRBD1. There are 13 residues in the CDR3. Trimming at V came to 6 bases and at J to 4 bases, leaving 4 bases not matched to a gene. From germline, CDR1 is MNHNS and CDR2 SASEGT. The CDR3 region has the DNA TGTGCCAGCAGCAGGACAGGGATCTATGGCTACACCTTC. Translating it yields CASSRTGIYGYTF.

This clonotype was detected ten times or more. This chain connects TRBV2 to TRBJ1-4, with TRBD1 matching over 10 bases. CDR3 size: 16 residues. V lost 6 bases to trimming and J lost 7 bases; unmatched junction nucleotides: 11. The V gene's germline CDR1 is SNHLY and CDR2 FYNNEI. The CDR3 DNA reads TGTGCCAGCAGCTCGACCAGACAGGGGGCTGGTGAAAAACTGTTTTTT. As protein: CASSSTRQGAGEKLFF.

This clonotype has only a few counts. This chain connects TRBV15 to TRBJ1-1; no clear D gene. Germline V gives CDR1 LNHNV, CDR2 YYDKDF (reference sequence). The CDR3 is made up of 13 amino acids. Trimming removed 1 base at V and 3 bases at J, with 6 bases between. The CDR3 coding sequence is TGTGCCACCAGCAGAGGAGGATACACTGAAGCTTTCTTT. Amino acids: CATSRGGYTEAFF.

In this sample, this clonotype turned up many times. This chain joins TRBV30 and TRBJ1-1; D gene uncertain. Trimming stripped 0 bases from V and 11 bases from J, with 10 bases between. This CDR3 has 11 amino acids. The germline V gene has CDR1 GTSNPN and CDR2 SVGIG (reference sequence). The DNA of the CDR3 is TGTGCCTGGAGTGTAGGTTTGGCCGCTTTCTTT. It is translated as CAWSVGLAAFF.

The sample holds many counts of this clonotype. V usage is TRBV6-6 and J usage is TRBJ1-1; no firm D call. CDR3 length equals 9 residues. Per germline, CDR1 MNHNY and CDR2 SVGAGI (reference sequence). V was pared by 3 bases and J by 10 bases, with 3 bases between. DNA of the CDR3: TGTGCCAGCAGTTATCCAGCTTTCTTT. This translates into CASSYPAFF.

This clonotype was counted only a few times. This sequence joins TRBV6-4 and TRBJ2-7; 10 nucleotides agree with TRBD2. Germline CDR1 and CDR2: MRHNA and SNTAGT. The CDR3 totals 16 residues. Trimming removed 3 bases from V and 6 bases from J; junction bases left unmatched: 11. CDR3 bases: TGTGCCAGCAGTGAAGGAAGCGGGAGGGCCGCGTCCGAGCAGTACTTC. Amino acids: CASSEGSGRAASEQYF.